This T cell receptor beta chain was captured by sequencing in a study of vaccination effects on CD4 cells after COVID-19. At the level of the study: Before sequencing, viral peptide pools were used by the ViraFEST assay to expand antigen-specific CD4+ T cells.

A note on this clone: Its antigen is as yet unknown.

Study results and caveats: Researchers report that only 1 of 255 vaccine-induced clones in healthy vaccinees cross-reacted with common cold coronaviruses. Marked clonal contraction of both clone types appeared late after vaccination.

The CDR3 sequence is 16 residues long. The V end was cut by 2 bases, the J end by 4 bases, with 18 bases between. The germline gives CDR1 SNHLY, CDR2 FYNNEI. TCRdb keeps only in-frame clones here, not all; method: immunoSEQ multiplex PCR. The data hold about 28,000 clones, with approximately 65% observed a single time. Subsequent to a culture period of less than twelve days, CD4+ T cells were isolated. Half the medium was replaced with IL-2 medium on days 3 and 7. The sequencing used CD4+ T cells from PBMCs cultured without peptide, collected before COVID-19 vaccination. The origin of this receptor is a human donor who received a COVID-19 vaccine. The chain carries TRBV2 and TRBJ2-7; D is unclear. The CDR3 DNA is TGTGCCAGCAGTGAAATCTCGGGTTTCATCGAGTACGAGCAGTACTTC. This gives the protein CASSEISGFIEYEQYF. Full variable domain (missing parts from reference TRBV2 and TRBJ2-7): EPEVTQTPSHQVTQMGQEVILRCVPISNHLYFYWYRQILGQKVEFLVSFYNNEISEKSEIFDDQFSVERPDGSNFTLKIRSTKLEDSAMYFCASSEISGFIEYEQYFGPGTRLTVT.